These 26 T cell receptor beta chains were all obtained from the same sample, sequenced in a study of vaccination and CD4 T cells after COVID-19. Their specific antigens are unknown. Cultured CD4+ T-cell DNA underwent Oncomine TCR Beta short-read sequencing. MiXCR, run by TCRdb on the PCR reads, gives a single entry per CDR3 protein. The sample lists around 7,000 distinct CDR3 sequences, more than 65% occurring once. Indicated treatment: approximately nine-day PBMC culture with coronavirus spike peptide pools or control peptides (ViraFEST assay). CD4+ T-cell collection from the unexposed donor predated the COVID-19 pandemic (2011-2018). Sequenced sample: CD4+ T cells from blood, cultured in vitro. These TCRs come from a human donor in good health.

The genes are TRBV28 and TRBJ1-6; possible D gene TRBD1, 6 bases. The CDR3 contains 16 residues. Trimming shortened V by 5 bases and J by 10 bases, and 21 bases separated the two germline ends. CDR1 and CDR2 from the germline V gene are MDHEN and SYDVKM. The CDR3 spells CASSGGRGGQRSPLHF. DNA of the CDR3: TGTGCCAGCAGTGGGGGCAGGGGAGGGCAGAGATCACCCCTCCACTTT.

There are a few counts of this clonotype. The V gene is TRBV6-1, the J gene TRBJ1-2; TRBD1 might be the D (5 bases). From germline, CDR1 is MNHNS and CDR2 SASEGT. CDR3 length: 17 amino acids. The germline V and J ends were trimmed by 0 bases and 6 bases, with 20 bases remaining between them. In nucleotides, the CDR3 is TGTGCCAGCAGTGAAGCGGGGACCTGGCAAGCGGTGAATGGCTACACCTTC. This encodes CASSEAGTWQAVNGYTF.

The genes are TRBV27 and TRBJ2-3; TRBD1 might be the D (6 bases). Germline V gives CDR1 MNHEY, CDR2 SMNVEV (reference sequence). CDR3 length: 15 amino acids. V was shortened by 5 bases and J by 2 bases, with 14 bases between the two germline ends. CDR3 sequence reads: CASSPQGRFTDTQYF. In DNA, the CDR3 is TGTGCCAGCAGTCCACAGGGACGGTTCACAGATACGCAGTATTTT.

A few counts support this clonotype. V is TRBV6-1 and J is TRBJ1-2; D remains ambiguous. Trimming cost V 2 bases and J 10 bases, with 8 bases left between them. There are 11 residues in the CDR3. Per germline, CDR1 MNHNS and CDR2 SASEGT. CDR3 nucleotides: TGTGCCAGCAGTGAATCCACGGACTACACCTTC. It is translated as CASSESTDYTF.

The chain uses TRBV20-1 and TRBJ1-1; 8 bases match TRBD1. The germline V gene encodes CDR1 DFQATT and CDR2 SNEGSKA (reference sequence). V lost 6 bases to trimming and J lost 7 bases; unmatched junction nucleotides: 16. The CDR3 consists of 15 residues. Here the CDR3 DNA reads TGCAGTGCCGTACTACCCCGACAGGGGACGGGTGAAGCTTTCTTT. The encoded protein is CSAVLPRQGTGEAFF.

The V gene is TRBV20-1, the J gene TRBJ2-5; D is unresolved. The CDR3 is made up of 12 amino acids. V gave up 3 bases and J gave up 4 bases, with 9 bases separating them. Germline loops: CDR1 DFQATT, CDR2 SNEGSKA (reference sequence). The CDR3 is CSARNTAETQYF. The DNA of the CDR3 is TGCAGTGCTAGGAATACAGCAGAGACCCAGTACTTC.

This clonotype was counted only a few times. The genes are TRBV21-1 and TRBJ1-2; TRBD1 is taken as the D call from the table, unchecked against the DNA. TRBV21-1 is annotated as a pseudogene. The CDR3 spans 14 residues. The CDR3, as DNA: TGTGCCAGCATTCCTCACGCCGGGGTTCGGGGCTACACCTTC. This sequence encodes CASIPHAGVRGYTF.

The V call is TRBV5-1, the J call TRBJ1-6; unclear D gene. The CDR3 is 15 residues long. Trimming took off 0 bases at V and 7 bases at J, with 11 bases between the two ends. Germline V CDR1 and CDR2: SGHRS, YFSETQ. The CDR3 protein is CASSLDGRGNSPLHF. CDR3 in DNA: TGCGCCAGCAGCTTGGATGGTAGAGGGAATTCACCCCTCCACTTT.

This clonotype is a singleton in its sample. The chain joins TRBV27 to TRBJ2-3; 9 positions match TRBD2. The CDR3 has 16 amino acids. J gave up 1 base and V 6 bases, and 8 bases lay outside the gene matches. Germline assignment: CDR1 MNHEY and CDR2 SMNVEV (reference sequence). CDR3 bases: TGTGCCAGCAGAGCGGGAGGTGTGGTTGGCACAGATACGCAGTATTTT. The encoded protein is CASRAGGVVGTDTQYF.

The chain links TRBV20-1 to TRBJ1-1; 7 bases match TRBD1. CDR1 DFQATT and CDR2 SNEGSKA come from the germline V gene (reference sequence). The length of the CDR3 is 12 residues. The junction had 12 bases not matched to a gene; V was cut back by 6 bases and J by 11 bases. The CDR3 DNA reads TGCAGTGCCCCTGGAGGGACAGACTGGGCTTTCTTT. Translating it yields CSAPGGTDWAFF.

This clonotype showed up just a few times. The chain uses TRBV20-1 and TRBJ1-2; the D gene is possibly TRBD1 (5 bases). Germline CDR1 DFQATT, CDR2 SNEGSKA (reference sequence). The CDR3 consists of 12 residues. V lost 4 bases and J 2 bases, leaving 8 bases between the germline ends. The CDR3 loop is CSAIGENYGYTF. The CDR3 nucleotides are TGCAGTGCTATAGGGGAGAACTATGGCTACACCTTC.

The rearrangement uses TRBV6-2 or TRBV6-3 and TRBJ2-1; 12 bases are a match to TRBD2. Germline-derived CDR1 and CDR2 are MNHEY and SVGEGT. V was clipped by 6 bases and J by 7 bases; unmatched bases: 7. CDR3 length: 15 residues. The CDR3, as DNA: TGTGCCAGCAGCTCTAGCGGGGGGGCGGGGAATGAGCAGTTCTTC. Translating gives CASSSSGGAGNEQFF.

Here the CDR3 reads CASSTRGSGTSGDTGELFF. CDR3 DNA: TGTGCCAGCAGCACCCGGGGGTCGGGGACTAGCGGAGACACCGGGGAGCTGTTTTTT. V gene TRBV7-2 combines with J gene TRBJ2-2; 11 bases map to TRBD2. The CDR3 contains 19 residues. V trimming: 5 bases; J trimming: 3 bases; junction bases outside the gene matches: 14. CDR1 is SGHTA, CDR2 FQGNSA, per germline.

The gene calls are TRBV6-4 and TRBJ1-2; D possibly corresponds to TRBD1 (5 bases). The germline V and J ends were trimmed by 1 base and 5 bases, with 11 bases remaining between them. This CDR3 region has 14 residues. The V gene's germline CDR1 is MRHNA and CDR2 SNTAGT. The CDR3 DNA is TGTGCCAGCAGTGACTATGGGGGAAGGTATGGCTACACCTTC. Translated, it gives CASSDYGGRYGYTF.

This clonotype counts as hyperexpanded. This sequence joins TRBV6-1 and TRBJ1-2; D gene uncertain. V was cut by 11 bases and J by 5 bases, with 18 bases left in between. Germline V gene sequence: CDR1 MNHNS, CDR2 SASEGT. The CDR3 has 13 amino acids. The CDR3 DNA is TGTGCCGCGGCAGCCCTAGGGTTATATGGCTACACCTTC. Translating gives CAAAALGLYGYTF.

The chain employs TRBV12-3 or TRBV12-4 and TRBJ1-2, with 7 nucleotides matching TRBD1. The CDR3 has 14 residues. The V and J ends lost 6 bases and 9 bases, in that order; junction bases with no gene match: 13. CDR3 residues: CASSRTNTGDSYTF. CDR3 DNA: TGTGCCAGCAGCCGTACAAATACAGGGGATAGCTACACCTTC.

The genes are TRBV6-4 and TRBJ1-6; 8 bases match TRBD1. Trimming at V came to 3 bases and at J to 5 bases, leaving 6 bases not matched to a gene. The CDR3 spans 16 residues. Germline lookup yields CDR1 MRHNA and CDR2 SNTAGT. DNA of the CDR3: TGTGCCAGCAGTGAGTCGGACAGGGCCCATAATTCACCCCTCCACTTT. This sequence encodes CASSESDRAHNSPLHF.

CDR3 sequence: CASSYPLAGGEETQYF. In DNA, the CDR3 is TGTGCCAGCAGCTACCCTTTAGCGGGAGGGGAAGAGACCCAGTACTTC. The chain couples TRBV6-5 to TRBJ2-5; 11 nucleotides align to TRBD2. CDR1 and CDR2 (germline): MNHEY, SVGAGI. Trimming at V came to 6 bases and at J to 3 bases, leaving 9 bases not matched to a gene. The length of the CDR3 is 16 residues.

Regarding this clonotype: Compared with germline, one end of the junction differs, possibly owing to a read error. V usage is TRBV20-1 and J usage is TRBJ1-3, with a weak D call TRBD1 (5 bases). This CDR3 is 16 amino acids long. CDR1 and CDR2 (germline): DFQATT, SNEGSKA (reference sequence). Here the CDR3 reads CSARGPGPYSGNTIYF. DNA of the CDR3: TGCAGTGCCAGAGGGCCGGGACCATACTCTGGAAACACCATATATTTT.

This chain uses TRBV2 with TRBJ1-5; D ambiguous. Trimming cost V 6 bases and J 5 bases, with 11 bases left between them. CDR1 and CDR2 from the germline V gene are SNHLY and FYNNEI. The CDR3 has 13 residues. CDR3: CASSLTGDQPQHF. For the CDR3, the DNA is TGTGCCAGCAGCTTAACCGGGGATCAGCCCCAGCATTTT.

DNA of the CDR3: TGTGCCAGCAGTACAGGTTACCAAGAGACCCAGTACTTC. Protein sequence: CASSTGYQETQYF. This sequence joins TRBV12-3 or TRBV12-4 and TRBJ2-5; D is perhaps TRBD1 (5 bases). CDR3 length equals 13 residues. Trimming removed 5 bases from V and 0 bases from J, with 7 bases in between.

V usage is TRBV28 and J usage is TRBJ1-2; TRBD1 aligns across 9 bases. V shed 7 bases, J shed 5 bases, and the junction held 8 bases outside the gene matches. From germline, CDR1 is MDHEN and CDR2 SYDVKM. CDR3 size: 14 residues. CDR3 nucleotide sequence: TGTGCCAGCAAATACCCGGGACAGGGATATGGCTACACCTTC. Translation: CASKYPGQGYGYTF.

A few counts support this clonotype. The genes are TRBV7-6 and TRBJ1-5, with D hard to call. Trimming took 0 bases from V and 4 from J, leaving 4 bases between them. CDR3 length: 13 residues. The V gene's germline CDR1 is SGHVS and CDR2 FNYEAQ. Here the CDR3 reads CASSLAQNQPQHF. DNA of the CDR3: TGTGCCAGCAGCTTAGCCCAAAATCAGCCCCAGCATTTT.

This clonotype has more than one count but fewer than ten. The chain combines TRBV4-3 with TRBJ1-3, with D hard to call. Per germline, CDR1 LGHNA and CDR2 YSLEER. V dropped 0 bases and J dropped 3 bases, with 12 bases sitting between them. This CDR3 region has 16 residues. CDR3 sequence reads: CASSQELLVIGNTIYF. The CDR3 bases are TGCGCCAGCAGCCAAGAATTATTAGTGATTGGAAACACCATATATTTT.

The V call is TRBV10-3, the J call TRBJ2-1; TRBD2 matches at 11 bases. The CDR3 sequence is 15 residues long. Per the germline V gene, CDR1 is ENHRY and CDR2 is SYGVKD. After removal of 5 bases from V and 10 bases from J, the junction contained 10 bases not matched to a gene. The CDR3 reads CAISPLAGGPREQFF. In DNA, the CDR3 is TGTGCCATCAGTCCTTTAGCGGGAGGGCCCCGGGAGCAGTTCTTC.

V usage is TRBV12-3 or TRBV12-4 and J usage is TRBJ2-3, with 9 bases fitting TRBD2. V trimming: 5 bases; J trimming: 6 bases; junction bases outside the gene matches: 12. This CDR3 region has 16 residues. The CDR3 sequence is CASSPGLARDLDTQYF. For the CDR3, the DNA is TGTGCCAGCAGTCCAGGACTAGCGAGGGATCTGGATACGCAGTATTTT.